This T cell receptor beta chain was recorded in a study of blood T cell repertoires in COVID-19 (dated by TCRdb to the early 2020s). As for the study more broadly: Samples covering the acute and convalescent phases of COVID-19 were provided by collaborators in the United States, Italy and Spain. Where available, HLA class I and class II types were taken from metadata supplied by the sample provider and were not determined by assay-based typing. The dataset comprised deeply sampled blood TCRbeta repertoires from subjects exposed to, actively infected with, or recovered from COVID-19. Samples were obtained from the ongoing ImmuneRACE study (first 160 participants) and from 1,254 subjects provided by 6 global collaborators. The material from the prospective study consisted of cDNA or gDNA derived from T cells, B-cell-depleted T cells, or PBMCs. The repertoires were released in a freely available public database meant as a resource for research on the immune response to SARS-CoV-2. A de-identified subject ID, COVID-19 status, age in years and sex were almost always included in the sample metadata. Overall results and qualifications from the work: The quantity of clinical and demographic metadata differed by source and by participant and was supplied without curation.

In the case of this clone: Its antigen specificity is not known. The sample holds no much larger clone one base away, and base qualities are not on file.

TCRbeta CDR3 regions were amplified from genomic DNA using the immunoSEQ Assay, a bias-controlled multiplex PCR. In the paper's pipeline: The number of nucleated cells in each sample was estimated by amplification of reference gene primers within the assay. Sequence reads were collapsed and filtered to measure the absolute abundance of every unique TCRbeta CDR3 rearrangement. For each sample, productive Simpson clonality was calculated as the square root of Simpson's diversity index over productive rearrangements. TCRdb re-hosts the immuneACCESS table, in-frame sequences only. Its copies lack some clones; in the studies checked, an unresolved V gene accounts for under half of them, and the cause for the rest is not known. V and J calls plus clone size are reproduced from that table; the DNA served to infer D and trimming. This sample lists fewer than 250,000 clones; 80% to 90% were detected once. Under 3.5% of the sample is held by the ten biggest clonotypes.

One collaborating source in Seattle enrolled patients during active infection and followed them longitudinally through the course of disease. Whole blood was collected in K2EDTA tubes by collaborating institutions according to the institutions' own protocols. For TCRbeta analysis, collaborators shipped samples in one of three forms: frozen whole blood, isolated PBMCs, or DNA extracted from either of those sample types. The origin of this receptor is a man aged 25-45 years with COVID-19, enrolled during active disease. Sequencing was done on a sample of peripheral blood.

The encoded CDR3 is CASSPRQPMGEQYF. DNA sequence: TGTGCCAGCAGTCCTCGACAGCCTATGGGGGAGCAGTACTTC. Recombination linked TRBV6-5 to TRBJ2-7; TRBD1 is a possible D gene, resting on 5 matching bases. Inclusive of the bounding cysteine and phenylalanine, the CDR3 is 14 residues long. Only the CDR3 part of the read is kept: 42 bases, read in frame from the first base. A distance of 18 bases separates the germline ends of V and J, which lose 5 bases and 7 bases respectively. From the germline V gene, CDR1 is MNHEY and CDR2 is SVGAGI.